One and the same sample provided the 29 T cell receptor beta chains below, sequenced in a study of T cells in tuberculosis. Produced via immunoSEQ multiplex PCR; TCRdb's table is partial and in-frame only. The data show 30,000 to 40,000 clones, roughly nine tenths seen once. The sequencing input was PBMCs. The receptor source for this set is a donor aged 10-29 years with latent tuberculosis or without tuberculosis infection.

The V call is TRBV2, the J call TRBJ2-2, with D maybe TRBD1 (6 bases). The CDR3 spans 16 residues. The ends were cut back, 6 bases at V and 7 bases at J, with 21 bases in the middle. Germline V gene lookup returns CDR1 SNHLY and CDR2 FYNNEI. DNA for the CDR3: TGTGCCAGCAGCAGACAGGCGAGGGGGACCGGCGGGGAGCTGTTTTTT. This translates into CASSRQARGTGGELFF. Full variable domain (outside the CDR3, taken from reference TRBV2 and TRBJ2-2): EPEVTQTPSHQVTQMGQEVILRCVPISNHLYFYWYRQILGQKVEFLVSFYNNEISEKSEIFDDQFSVERPDGSNFTLKIRSTKLEDSAMYFCASSRQARGTGGELFFGEGSRLTVL.

The rearrangement joins TRBV9 to TRBJ2-7, with TRBD2 as a possible D gene (5 bases). CDR3 length: 15 amino acids. Trimming pared 0 bases from V and 0 bases from J, leaving 10 bases between. Germline CDR1 SGDLS, CDR2 YYNGEE. CDR3 residues: CASSVGPGISYEQYF. The DNA for the CDR3 is TGTGCCAGCAGCGTAGGGCCGGGGATCTCCTACGAGCAGTACTTC.

Turning to this clone: One end of the junction does not line up with germline, which may come from a read error. This chain joins TRBV7-9 and TRBJ1-4; 9 nucleotides align to TRBD1. Per the germline V gene, CDR1 is SEHNR and CDR2 is FQNEAQ (reference sequence). The CDR3 sequence is 14 residues long. The CDR3 protein is CASSLGTGNGKLFF. The DNA of the CDR3 is TGTGCCAGCAGCCTTGGGACAGGGAATGGAAAACTGTTTTTT. The whole variable domain, filled in from reference TRBV7-9 and TRBJ1-4, reads DTGVSQNPRHKITKRGQNVTFRCDPISEHNRLYWYRQTLGQGPEFLTYFQNEAQLEKSRLLSDRFSAERPKGSFSTLEIQRTEQGDSAMYLCASSLGTGNGKLFFGSGTQLSVL.

The chain joins TRBV19 to TRBJ1-2; D is ambiguous. CDR1 is LNHDA, CDR2 SQIVND, per germline (reference sequence). Deletions cut 6 bases from V and 4 bases from J, with 12 bases between. CDR3 length: 13 amino acids. CDR3 bases: TGTGCCAGTAGCGGGGATTGGGGCTATGGCTACACCTTC. As protein: CASSGDWGYGYTF.

This chain uses TRBV4-1 with TRBJ1-5; possible D gene TRBD1, 5 bases. V was cut by 1 base and J by 7 bases, with 14 bases left in between. The CDR3 covers 15 residues. Germline-derived CDR1 and CDR2 are MGHRA and YSYEKL. The CDR3 nucleotides read TGCGCCAGCAGCCAAGTTGGGCAGGGAAAGCAGCCCCAGCATTTT. Its translation: CASSQVGQGKQPQHF.

The J gene is TRBJ2-1, the V gene TRBV11-2, with 7 bases matching TRBD2. The V and J ends lost 8 bases and 8 bases, in that order; junction bases with no gene match: 12. Germline CDR1 SGHAT, CDR2 FQNNGV. The CDR3 covers 14 residues. In DNA, the CDR3 is TGTGCCAGCTGCCCCACCGGGGGGTTAGATGAGCAGTTCTTC. Residues: CASCPTGGLDEQFF.

The chain has TRBV5-1 and TRBJ2-3, with D tentatively TRBD2 (5 bases). With 6 bases removed from V and 1 base from J, the gap between germline ends came to 18 bases. The CDR3 length is 16 residues. Looked up from germline, CDR1 is SGHRS and CDR2 is YFSETQ. CDR3 nucleotide sequence: TGCGCCAGCATAGAGGGCGCCCTGTCTGGCACAGATACGCAGTATTTT. It encodes CASIEGALSGTDTQYF.

The rearrangement joins TRBV5-1 to TRBJ2-1; D gene unclear. Deletions cut 2 bases from V and 0 bases from J, with 6 bases between. The CDR3 extends over 14 amino acids. Germline V gene lookup returns CDR1 SGHRS and CDR2 YFSETQ. The CDR3 DNA is TGCGCCAGCAGCTTTTCGAGCTCCTACAATGAGCAGTTCTTC. Its translation: CASSFSSSYNEQFF.

This chain joins TRBV28 and TRBJ1-1, with TRBD1 identical over 10 bases. Trimming cost V 7 bases and J 5 bases; bases outside gene matches: 10. The germline gives CDR1 MDHEN, CDR2 SYDVKM. This CDR3 is 15 amino acids long. The CDR3 DNA sequence: TGTGCCAGCACCCGGAGGACAGGGGGTAAAACTGAAGCTTTCTTT. This gives the protein CASTRRTGGKTEAFF.

This sequence joins TRBV7-2 and TRBJ2-1; D not resolved. There are 11 residues in the CDR3. The V end lost 1 base, the J end lost 15 bases, and 10 bases lay between the germline ends. CDR1 and CDR2 from the germline V gene are SGHTA and FQGNSA. The CDR3 protein is CASSLDSRRFF. In DNA form, the CDR3 reads TGTGCCAGCAGCTTAGACTCGCGGCGGTTCTTC.

This sequence joins TRBV28 and TRBJ2-7; tentatively, D is TRBD2 (6 bases). Germline CDR1 and CDR2: MDHEN and SYDVKM. This CDR3 has 14 residues. V was trimmed by 8 bases and J by 1 base, leaving 15 bases between them. The CDR3 DNA sequence: TGTGCCAGCCGTCCCGGGGGAGTATCCTACGAGCAGTACTTC. It translates to CASRPGGVSYEQYF.

This chain connects TRBV10-3 to TRBJ2-3; no clear D gene. The CDR3 totals 14 residues. CDR1 and CDR2 from the germline V gene are ENHRY and SYGVKD. The ends were cut back, 7 bases at V and 0 bases at J, with 11 bases in the middle. The CDR3 nucleotides are TGTGCCATCAAAGGTAGCTTTAGCACAGATACGCAGTATTTT. As protein: CAIKGSFSTDTQYF.

J is TRBJ1-1 and V is TRBV9; D might be TRBD1 (6 bases). Trimming took 4 bases from V and 1 from J, leaving 11 bases between them. CDR1 and CDR2 from the germline V gene are SGDLS and YYNGEE. This CDR3 region has 14 residues. CDR3 sequence: CASSPGQSNTEAFF. CDR3 sequence (DNA): TGTGCCAGCAGCCCCGGACAGTCGAACACTGAAGCTTTCTTT.

In its sample, this clone was seen a few times. V gene TRBV5-1 combines with J gene TRBJ2-7; tentatively, D is TRBD2 (6 bases). V was pared by 0 bases and J by 1 base, with 17 bases between. Germline lookup yields CDR1 SGHRS and CDR2 YFSETQ. This CDR3 contains 17 residues. In DNA form, the CDR3 reads TGCGCCAGCAGCTTGGGAGGTAGCGGACGCCCGTCCTACGAGCAGTACTTC. Residues: CASSLGGSGRPSYEQYF.

This sequence joins TRBV18 and TRBJ1-1; D not certain. This CDR3 has 13 amino acids. Germline V gene data show CDR1 as KGHSH and CDR2 as LQKENI. The V end lost 5 bases, the J end lost 0 bases, and 7 bases lay between the germline ends. CDR3 loop: CASSFDMNTEAFF. The CDR3 region has the DNA TGTGCCAGCTCATTCGACATGAACACTGAAGCTTTCTTT.

This chain links TRBV7-3 with TRBJ1-2; a weak D match, TRBD1 (5 bases). The CDR3 spans 12 residues. Germline V gene sequence: CDR1 SGHTA, CDR2 FQGTGA. Between the trimmed V and J ends, which lost 5 bases and 7 bases, there was a span of 11 bases. CDR3 sequence reads: CASSPGKGGYTF. CDR3 coding DNA: TGTGCCAGCAGCCCAGGGAAGGGTGGCTACACCTTC.

The chain is built from TRBV4-3 and TRBJ2-3, with TRBD2 as a possible D gene (7 bases). This CDR3 has 17 residues. Germline assignment: CDR1 LGHNA and CDR2 YSLEER. The V and J ends lost 0 bases and 4 bases respectively, with 17 bases between them. CDR3 protein: CASSQDPRGGEADTQYF. The CDR3 DNA reads TGCGCCAGCAGCCAAGATCCGAGGGGGGGCGAGGCAGATACGCAGTATTTT.

V and J are TRBV6-6 and TRBJ2-7, with 10 nucleotides matching TRBD1. V was clipped by 7 bases and J by 7 bases; unmatched bases: 10. The CDR3 consists of 14 residues. Germline V gives CDR1 MNHNY, CDR2 SVGAGI (reference sequence). DNA of the CDR3: TGTGCCAGCATCGCCGGGACAGGGGCGCGGGAGCAGTACTTC. It encodes CASIAGTGAREQYF.

V is TRBV30 and J is TRBJ1-4, with 7 bases identical to TRBD1. The length of the CDR3 is 13 residues. CDR1 is GTSNPN, CDR2 SVGIG, per germline (reference sequence). Unmatched junction bases numbered 7, after V lost 4 bases and J lost 8 bases. The CDR3 coding sequence is TGTGCCTGGACACGACAGGGTAACGAAAAACTGTTTTTT. This encodes CAWTRQGNEKLFF. Looking up the rest from reference TRBV30 and TRBJ1-4 gives the full variable domain: SQTIHQWPATLVQPVGSPLSLECTVEGTSNPNLYWYRQAAGRGLQLLFYSVGIGQISSEVPQNLSASRPQDRQFILSSKKLLLSDSGFYLCAWTRQGNEKLFFGSGTQLSVL.

The chain has TRBV5-6 and TRBJ1-5; TRBD1 matches 9 bases. With 4 bases clipped from V and 6 bases from J, the junction kept 5 bases outside the gene matches. Germline CDR1 reads SGHDT; CDR2 reads YYEEEE. This CDR3 comprises 14 residues. The CDR3 region has the DNA TGTGCCAGCAGCACAGGGGGCGGGGGTCAGCCCCAGCATTTT. Protein product: CASSTGGGGQPQHF.

The chain carries TRBV6-4 and TRBJ2-1, with 9 bases that match TRBD2. V was pared by 5 bases and J by 0 bases, with 2 bases of the junction left unmatched. Germline V gives CDR1 MRHNA, CDR2 SNTAGT. This CDR3 has 15 amino acids. CDR3 DNA sequence: TGTGCCAGCAGTCCAGCGGGGGGCTCCTACAATGAGCAGTTCTTC. It specifies CASSPAGGSYNEQFF.

V usage is TRBV9 and J usage is TRBJ1-1; no clear D gene. Trimming stripped 0 bases from V and 4 bases from J, with 7 bases between. Germline-derived CDR1 and CDR2 are SGDLS and YYNGEE. The CDR3 runs 13 residues. The CDR3 sequence: CASSVGAGTEAFF. CDR3 DNA sequence: TGTGCCAGCAGCGTAGGGGCCGGCACTGAAGCTTTCTTT.

This clone was recorded only once. J is TRBJ2-7 and V is TRBV6-5, with D perhaps matching TRBD2 (6 bases). Between the trimmed V and J ends, which lost 3 bases and 3 bases, there was a span of 12 bases. Germline CDR1 and CDR2: MNHEY and SVGAGI. The CDR3 loop spans 14 amino acids. CDR3 region: CASSYYGGNYEQYF. CDR3 nucleotide sequence: TGTGCCAGCAGTTATTATGGAGGGAACTACGAGCAGTACTTC.

The chain has TRBV28 and TRBJ1-3; TRBD1 matches at 8 bases. V lost 3 bases and J lost 4; bases outside the gene matches: 20. CDR1 is MDHEN and CDR2 is SYDVKM in the germline V gene. The CDR3 totals 20 residues. The CDR3 is CASSLGPFWGLTGAGNTIYF. CDR3 coding DNA: TGTGCCAGCAGTTTGGGGCCATTCTGGGGATTGACAGGGGCGGGAAACACCATATATTTT.

The V gene is TRBV27, the J gene TRBJ1-2; D unclear. The CDR3 loop spans 15 amino acids. Germline V lookup: CDR1 MNHEY, CDR2 SMNVEV (reference sequence). The V and J ends lost 4 bases and 4 bases respectively, with 16 bases between them. CDR3 sequence: CASSSLKPSVYGYTF. DNA of the CDR3: TGTGCCAGCAGTTCCCTGAAGCCGTCGGTCTATGGCTACACCTTC.

The V gene is TRBV2, the J gene TRBJ2-1; D perhaps matches TRBD2 (5 bases). Germline CDR1 reads SNHLY; CDR2 reads FYNNEI. Trimming removed 4 bases at V and 6 bases at J, with 16 bases between. The CDR3 is made up of 15 amino acids. The CDR3 DNA reads TGTGCCAGCAGTGGACTCATTCAAGAGGGCAATGAGCAGTTCTTC. It encodes CASSGLIQEGNEQFF.

V and J are TRBV28 and TRBJ2-7; 9 bases fit TRBD2. With V trimmed by 3 bases and J by 9 bases, 12 bases remained unmatched. CDR1 is MDHEN and CDR2 is SYDVKM in the germline V gene. The CDR3 is 15 amino acids. CDR3 sequence reads: CASSFGGLAGDRQYF. CDR3 nucleotides: TGTGCCAGCAGTTTCGGCGGTTTAGCGGGAGATAGGCAGTACTTC. The variable domain in full, with the rest retrieved from reference TRBV28 and TRBJ2-7, is DVKVTQSSRYLVKRTGEKVFLECVQDMDHENMFWYRQDPGLGLRLIYFSYDVKMKEKGDIPEGYSVSREKKERFSLILESASTNQTSMYLCASSFGGLAGDRQYFGPGTRLTVT.

The J gene is TRBJ2-3, the V gene TRBV2, with 10 bases matching TRBD2. Trimming at V came to 7 bases and at J to 0 bases, leaving 4 bases not matched to a gene. Germline loops: CDR1 SNHLY, CDR2 FYNNEI. The CDR3 totals 15 residues. CDR3 region: CASKNSGRSTDTQYF. The CDR3 DNA sequence: TGTGCCAGCAAGAATAGCGGGAGGAGCACAGATACGCAGTATTTT.

The rearrangement joins TRBV18 to TRBJ2-4, with D perhaps matching TRBD1 (5 bases). The CDR3 sequence is 17 residues long. V lost 0 bases to trimming and J lost 4 bases, with 16 bases between them. Germline values: CDR1 KGHSH, CDR2 LQKENI. The CDR3 nucleotides read TGTGCCAGCTCACCACCGGATGCGCGGCAGGGTAAAAACATTCAGTACTTC. Protein product: CASSPPDARQGKNIQYF.